This T cell receptor (beta chain) stems from a study of Graves' ophthalmopathy and Graves' hyperthyroidism. The authors amplified TCR beta CDR3 regions, and they did so from RNA transcripts for repertoire sequencing. After a first-round RT-PCR with HTBI primers, a second-round multiplex PCR was run. TCRdb re-derived calls from the multiplex PCR reads in MiXCR, one entry per CDR3 protein. The table records about 340,000 distinct CDR3 sequences, 15% to 20% of them present only once. The CDR3 has 14 residues. Germline V gene lookup returns CDR1 MNHNS and CDR2 SASEGT. The V gene lost 2 bases and the J gene lost 8 bases, with 15 bases spanning the gap.

The V call is TRBV6-1, the J call TRBJ1-2; tentative D call: TRBD1 (6 bases). The receptor was derived from an adult man with Graves' ophthalmopathy. Input material: peripheral blood. The CDR3 sequence is CASSERGVTWGYTF. CDR3 in DNA: TGTGCCAGCAGTGAAAGGGGGGTTACCTGGGGCTACACCTTC.